This is a list of T cell receptor beta chains from one sample in a study of blood T cells in healthy people across ages. TCRdb recomputed calls from the 5' RACE reads with MiXCR, one row per CDR3 protein. Of hundreds of thousands of distinct CDR3 sequences in the sample, around 43% are singletons; the top ten hold 25% to 35%. Sample: blood. The receptors here all came from an elderly man in good health. Each CDR3 is given with its conserved first and last residue. The D gene is left open where the match is weak. Part of the rows lack a size; the others show once, few, many or a class for expanded clones.

TRBJ2-3,NA,NA,TRBV20-1,CSAPVISVDTQYF,TGCAGTGCTCCAGTAATATCGGTGGATACGCAGTATTTT
TRBJ2-3,NA,NA,TRBV28,CASSLGGGSDTQYF,TGTGCCAGCAGTTTGGGGGGAGGATCAGATACGCAGTATTTT
TRBJ2-7,NA,NA,TRBV7-2,CASSSVTWGQYF,TGTGCCAGCAGCTCCGTGACCTGGGGGCAGTACTTC
TRBJ1-5,TRBD1,NA,TRBV7-2,CASSLMGQGNQPQHF,TGTGCCAGCAGCTTAATGGGACAGGGTAATCAGCCCCAGCATTTT
TRBJ2-2,NA,NA,TRBV11-1,CASSVREIPGEMFF,TGTGCCAGCAGCGTACGGGAGATTCCCGGGGAGATGTTTTTT
TRBJ1-1,NA,NA,TRBV6-2/TRBV6-3,CASKGRHMNTEAFF,TGTGCCAGCAAGGGACGGCATATGAACACTGAAGCTTTCTTT
TRBJ2-7,TRBD1,few,TRBV7-2,CASSLAPGRTGGYEQYF,TGTGCCAGCAGCTTAGCTCCGGGCAGGACAGGGGGCTACGAGCAGTACTTC
TRBJ2-3,NA,NA,TRBV9,CASSAGAEGYPSTDTQYF,TGTGCCAGCAGCGCCGGAGCCGAGGGGTACCCTAGCACAGATACGCAGTATTTT
TRBJ1-5,NA,NA,TRBV9,CASSVEGGRNQPQHF,TGTGCCAGCAGCGTAGAGGGGGGCAGAAATCAGCCCCAGCATTTT
TRBJ2-6,TRBD2,NA,TRBV7-2,CASSAPGLAGGFSGANVLTF,TGTGCCAGCAGCGCGCCGGGACTAGCGGGGGGATTCTCTGGGGCCAACGTCCTGACTTTC
TRBJ2-7,TRBD2,many,TRBV7-2,CASSLGRGGRLNDEQYF,TGTGCCAGCAGCTTAGGACGGGGCGGGAGGCTAAACGACGAGCAGTACTTC
TRBJ2-1,NA,NA,TRBV4-2,CASSQERTLWDEQFF,TGTGCCAGCAGCCAAGAAAGGACACTCTGGGATGAGCAGTTCTTC
TRBJ2-5,NA,NA,TRBV24-1,CATSDGGEETQYF,TGTGCCACCAGTGATGGTGGGGAGGAGACCCAGTACTTC
TRBJ2-5,TRBD2,NA,TRBV20-1,CSADPGTRGTQYF,TGCAGTGCAGACCCCGGGACTAGAGGGACCCAGTACTTC
TRBJ1-2,NA,NA,TRBV3-1,CASSQLYGYTF,TGTGCCAGCAGCCAGTTATATGGCTACACCTTC
TRBJ2-7,TRBD2,NA,TRBV28,CASRASGRRLNEQYF,TGTGCCAGCAGAGCCAGCGGGAGGAGGCTGAACGAGCAGTACTTC
TRBJ2-4,NA,many,TRBV6-2/TRBV6-3,CASSQPGGQTLAKNIQYF,TGTGCCAGCAGTCAACCTGGGGGCCAGACCCTAGCCAAAAACATTCAGTACTTC
TRBJ2-1,NA,few,TRBV29-1,CSVDMAGKPSDEQFF,TGCAGCGTTGATATGGCGGGGAAGCCGTCGGATGAGCAGTTCTTC
TRBJ2-5,NA,NA,TRBV20-1,CSARDGGGQQETQYF,TGCAGTGCTAGAGATGGGGGGGGGCAGCAAGAGACCCAGTACTTC
TRBJ2-5,NA,many,TRBV6-2/TRBV6-3,CASSRFGGDQETQYF,TGTGCCAGCAGTCGTTTTGGAGGAGACCAAGAGACCCAGTACTTC
TRBJ1-2,NA,few,TRBV4-3,CASSPSSRTNGGGYTF,TGCGCCAGCAGTCCAAGTAGCAGGACAAACGGCGGGGGCTACACCTTC
TRBJ1-1,NA,few,TRBV7-9,CASSLAPTASTEAFF,TGTGCCAGCAGCTTAGCCCCTACAGCTTCGACTGAAGCTTTCTTT
TRBJ2-5,NA,few,TRBV11-2,CASSMGNLQETQYF,TGTGCCAGCAGCATGGGAAACCTCCAAGAGACCCAGTACTTC
TRBJ2-6,NA,NA,TRBV28,CATKTTGAGANVLTF,TGTGCCACCAAAACTACAGGAGCGGGGGCCAACGTCCTGACTTTC
TRBJ2-3,TRBD2,few,TRBV10-1,CASSESTSGITDTQYF,TGCGCCAGCAGTGAGTCGACTAGCGGCATCACAGATACGCAGTATTTT
TRBJ2-7,NA,NA,TRBV15,CATSRDFGGREQYF,TGTGCCACCAGCAGAGATTTTGGGGGCCGCGAGCAGTACTTC
TRBJ1-2,TRBD1,few,TRBV11-2,CASSRRDRDPNYGYTF,TGTGCCAGCAGCCGCCGGGACAGGGATCCTAACTATGGCTACACCTTC
TRBJ2-7,NA,NA,TRBV20-1,CSATSESEQQYF,TGCAGTGCGACGAGCGAAAGCGAGCAGCAGTACTTC
TRBJ1-1,TRBD1,NA,TRBV5-5,CACSKGQALYTEAFF,TGTGCCTGCAGCAAAGGACAGGCTCTTTATACTGAAGCTTTCTTT
TRBJ2-4,NA,NA,TRBV24-1,CATSDPNGDEGKNIQYF,TGTGCCACCAGTGATCCCAATGGGGACGAAGGCAAAAACATTCAGTACTTC
TRBJ1-6,NA,NA,TRBV7-2,CASSSRTAKSLHF,TGTGCCAGCAGCTCAAGGACCGCAAAATCCCTCCACTTT
TRBJ2-3,NA,NA,TRBV5-1,CASSFASSTDTQYF,TGCGCCAGCAGCTTTGCCTCTAGCACAGATACGCAGTATTTT
TRBJ2-2,NA,NA,TRBV10-3,CAIRESFSGELFF,TGTGCCATCAGGGAATCATTTTCCGGGGAGCTGTTTTTT
TRBJ2-3,NA,few,TRBV7-2,CASSLAGIDTQYF,TGTGCCAGCAGCTTAGCAGGGATAGATACGCAGTATTTT
TRBJ1-1,NA,NA,TRBV3-1,CASSQGTSKAEAFF,TGTGCCAGCAGCCAAGGTACCAGTAAGGCTGAAGCTTTCTTT
TRBJ2-1,NA,NA,TRBV11-2,CASSSHLSQTEQFF,TGTGCCAGCAGCTCACACTTGAGTCAGACTGAGCAGTTCTTC
TRBJ2-7,TRBD1,once,TRBV28,CASSFLLGTVAYEQYF,TGTGCCAGCAGTTTCCTCTTGGGGACAGTGGCTTACGAGCAGTACTTC
TRBJ2-5,NA,few,TRBV12-3/TRBV12-4,CASSLQSGHGGEQYF,TGTGCCAGCAGTTTGCAATCAGGCCACGGAGGGGAGCAGTACTTC
TRBJ1-2,NA,NA,TRBV2,CASSESAANYGYTF,TGTGCCAGCAGTGAATCGGCAGCTAACTATGGCTACACCTTC
TRBJ2-3,NA,NA,TRBV7-2,CASTLAPGVSNTQYF,TGTGCCAGCACCTTAGCCCCGGGGGTATCAAATACGCAGTATTTT
TRBJ1-1,NA,NA,TRBV6-4,CASRGGSSTEAFF,TGTGCCAGCAGAGGAGGTTCAAGCACTGAAGCTTTCTTT
TRBJ2-1,TRBD1,NA,TRBV4-1,CASSQGTGGSVAYNEQFF,TGCGCCAGCAGCCAAGGGACAGGGGGCTCCGTCGCCTACAATGAGCAGTTCTTC
TRBJ2-3,TRBD2,NA,TRBV9,CASSVGTSGSKDTQYF,TGTGCCAGCAGCGTAGGGACTAGCGGGAGTAAGGATACGCAGTATTTT
TRBJ2-1,TRBD2,few,TRBV7-2,CASSLETSGEQFF,TGTGCCAGCAGCTTAGAGACTAGCGGTGAGCAGTTCTTC
TRBJ1-4,TRBD1,NA,TRBV5-4,CASSLRTGATNEKLFF,TGTGCCAGCAGCTTGCGGACAGGGGCAACTAATGAAAAACTGTTTTTT
TRBJ2-3,NA,NA,TRBV7-2,CASSFQNGPTDTQYF,TGTGCCAGCAGCTTCCAGAACGGACCCACAGATACGCAGTATTTT
TRBJ2-1,TRBD2,NA,TRBV20-1,CSARAPGLPGYNEQFF,TGCAGTGCTAGAGCCCCGGGACTACCGGGGTACAATGAGCAGTTCTTC
TRBJ2-1,TRBD2,NA,TRBV4-3,CASSQEGRRGVSYNEQFF,TGCGCCAGCAGCCAAGAAGGGCGGCGGGGGGTTTCCTACAATGAGCAGTTCTTC
TRBJ2-7,NA,NA,TRBV18,CASSPYKGQSYEQYF,TGTGCCAGCTCGCCCTACAAGGGGCAATCCTACGAGCAGTACTTC
TRBJ2-7,NA,few,TRBV5-1,CASSLTHTSPIPYEQYF,TGCGCCAGCAGCTTGACACATACTAGCCCAATCCCCTACGAGCAGTACTTC
TRBJ2-3,NA,few,TRBV9,CASSVAAGVTGTWDTQYF,TGTGCCAGCAGCGTAGCGGCCGGAGTAACAGGGACCTGGGATACGCAGTATTTT
TRBJ1-1,NA,NA,TRBV4-3,CASSKQPRNTEAFF,TGCGCCAGCAGCAAGCAGCCAAGGAACACTGAAGCTTTCTTT
TRBJ2-3,TRBD1,NA,TRBV7-9,CASSYRTGGLDTQYF,TGTGCCAGCAGCTATAGGACAGGGGGCCTGGATACGCAGTATTTT
TRBJ2-5,TRBD2,NA,TRBV10-1,CASSRGSGSGETQYF,TGCGCCAGCAGTAGGGGTAGCGGGAGTGGGGAGACCCAGTACTTC
TRBJ1-5,TRBD1,NA,TRBV20-1,CSALRDRGYQPQHF,TGCAGTGCCCTCCGGGACAGGGGGTATCAGCCCCAGCATTTT
TRBJ2-3,NA,NA,TRBV27,CASRILSTDTQYF,TGTGCCAGCAGGATACTAAGCACAGATACGCAGTATTTT
TRBJ1-5,NA,NA,TRBV27,CASSLRGSYSNQPQHF,TGTGCCAGCAGTCTAAGGGGGAGTTATAGCAATCAGCCCCAGCATTTT